The present T cell receptor beta chain was sequenced within a study of blood T cell repertoires in COVID-19 (TCRdb year 2020). Turning to the overall study: Collaborator samples came from the United States, Italy and Spain and covered acute and convalescent phases of COVID-19. The dataset comprised deeply sampled blood TCRbeta repertoires from subjects exposed to, actively infected with, or recovered from COVID-19. Where available, HLA class I and class II types were obtained from metadata supplied by the sample provider rather than from assay-based typing. A freely available public database, intended as a resource for researchers studying the immune response to SARS-CoV-2, is where the repertoires were released. Sample metadata almost always included a de-identified subject ID, COVID-19 status, age in years and sex. The samples were drawn from two sources: the first 160 participants of the ongoing ImmuneRACE study, and 1,000 to 1,500 subjects contributed by 6 global collaborators. The prospective study material was composed of cDNA or gDNA derived from T cells, B-cell-depleted T cells, or PBMCs. The investigation overall reported the following: The amount of clinical and demographic metadata varied by source and participant and was provided uncurated.

Another Seattle source contributed samples from volunteer blood donors who had recovered from COVID-19. Each collaborating institution followed its own protocols to collect whole blood in K2EDTA tubes. For TCRbeta analysis, collaborators shipped samples in one of three forms: frozen whole blood, isolated PBMCs, or DNA extracted from either of those sample types. Trimming accounts for 8 bases at V and 4 bases at J, while the number of junction bases matched to no gene is 9. The CDR3 contains 13 residues, cysteine and phenylalanine counted. The DNA shown is the 39-base CDR3, in frame from base 1. According to the germline V gene (reference sequence), CDR1 reads GTSNPN and CDR2 reads SVGIG. Of note for this clone: Its antigen is still unknown. Within one base of it there is no much larger clone, and no base qualities were kept.

The immunoSEQ Assay, a bias-controlled multiplex PCR, was used to amplify TCRbeta CDR3 regions from genomic DNA. As for the authors' bioinformatics: Within the assay, amplification of reference gene primers was used to estimate how many nucleated cells each sample contained. Sequence reads were collapsed and filtered to measure the absolute abundance of every unique TCRbeta CDR3 rearrangement. For each sample, productive Simpson clonality was calculated as the square root of Simpson's diversity index over productive rearrangements. This immuneACCESS table, as held by TCRdb, lists in-frame sequences with V and J called but not all clones. Of the missing ones, under half trace to an unresolved V gene in checked studies; the others have no known cause. That table supplies the V and J calls and clone size; D and trimming were determined from the DNA. The sample yields a few hundred thousand clones; around four fifths were counted once. The ten top clones hold 4.6% of the sample.

The chain is made from TRBV30 and TRBJ1-1, and 8 junction bases match TRBD1. The sequenced material came from peripheral blood. This receptor was obtained from a man aged 60 to 75 who had recovered from COVID-19. The CDR3 here reads CAGGQGGGTEAFF. The bases read TGTGCCGGAGGACAGGGCGGGGGCACTGAAGCTTTCTTT.